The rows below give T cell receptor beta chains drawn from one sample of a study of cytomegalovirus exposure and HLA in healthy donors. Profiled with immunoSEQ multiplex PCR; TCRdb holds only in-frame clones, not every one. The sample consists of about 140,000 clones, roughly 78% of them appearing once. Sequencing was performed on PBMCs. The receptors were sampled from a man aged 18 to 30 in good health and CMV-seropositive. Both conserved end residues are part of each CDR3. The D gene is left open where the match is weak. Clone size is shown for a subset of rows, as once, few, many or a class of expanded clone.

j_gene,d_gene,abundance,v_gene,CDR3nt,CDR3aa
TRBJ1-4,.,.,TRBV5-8,TGTGCCAGCAGCTTACGGGTTGCTAATGAAAAACTGTTTTTT,CASSLRVANEKLFF
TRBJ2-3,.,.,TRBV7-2,TGTGCCAGCAGCCTCGGGGTGAGGGCAGATACGCAGTATTTT,CASSLGVRADTQYF
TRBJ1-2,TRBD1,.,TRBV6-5,TGTGCCAGCAGTTACTCAGGGGGCGGAAATGGCTACACCTTC,CASSYSGGGNGYTF
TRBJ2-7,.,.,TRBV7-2,TGTGCCAGCAGCCGCACCCGGGACTCCCTCTTGGAGCAGTACTTC,CASSRTRDSLLEQYF
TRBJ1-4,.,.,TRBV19,TGTGCCAGTAGGCAGGGTGTGGATGAAAAACTGTTTTTT,CASRQGVDEKLFF
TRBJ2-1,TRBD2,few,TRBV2,TGTGCCAGCAGTGTTGGGGGAGGGCCTCTCTATGAGCAGTTCTTC,CASSVGGGPLYEQFF
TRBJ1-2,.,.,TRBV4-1,TGCGCCAGCAGCCTAGCATCCGGGGGTAACTATGGCTACACCTTC,CASSLASGGNYGYTF
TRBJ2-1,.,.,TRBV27,TGTGCCAGCAGCTTACAGGACTCCTACAATGAGCAGTTCTTC,CASSLQDSYNEQFF
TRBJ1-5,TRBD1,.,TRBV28,TGTGCCAGCAATCTTTCGGGACAGGGAGGTTCTCAGCCCCAGCATTTT,CASNLSGQGGSQPQHF
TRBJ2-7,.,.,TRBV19,TGTGCCAGTAGTAACAGCGGCTACGAGCAGTACTTC,CASSNSGYEQYF
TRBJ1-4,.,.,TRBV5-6,TGTGCCAGCAGCTGGCGAGACAGTAATAATGAAAAACTGTTTTTT,CASSWRDSNNEKLFF
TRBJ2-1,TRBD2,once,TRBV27,TGTGCCAGCAGTCCCGGGACTAGCGGGAGTAATGAGCAGTTCTTC,CASSPGTSGSNEQFF
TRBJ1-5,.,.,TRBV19,TGTGCCAGTAGTAGCTCAGGACTCCAGCCCCAGCATTTT,CASSSSGLQPQHF
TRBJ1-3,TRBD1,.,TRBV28,TGTGCCAGCAAGATATCCGGGACAGGGAACAGAAACACCATATATTTT,CASKISGTGNRNTIYF
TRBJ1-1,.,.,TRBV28,TGTGCCAGCAGTGGAGTGAACACTGAAGCTTTCTTT,CASSGVNTEAFF
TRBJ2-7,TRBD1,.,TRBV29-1,TGCAGCGTTGAAGAAACCGGACAGGGGGGTTACGAGCAGTACTTC,CSVEETGQGGYEQYF
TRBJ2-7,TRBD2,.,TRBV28,TGTGCCAGCAGTTTTACATCGCGGGAGGAGAAGCAGTACTTC,CASSFTSREEKQYF
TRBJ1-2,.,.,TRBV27,TGTGCCAGCAGACTGACACGCCGGAACTATGGCTACACCTTC,CASRLTRRNYGYTF
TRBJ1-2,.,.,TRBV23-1,TGCGCCAGCAGTCTCCACAGGGACGGGAACTATGGCTACACCTTC,CASSLHRDGNYGYTF
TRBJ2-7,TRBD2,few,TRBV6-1,TGTGCCAGCAGTGAAGCGCTTATTGGACTAGCGGGAGGGGCCTACGAGCAGTACTTC,CASSEALIGLAGGAYEQYF
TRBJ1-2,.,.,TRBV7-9,TGTGCCAGCAGCCCTCTCGGGCGGGGGGCCTATGGCTACACCTTC,CASSPLGRGAYGYTF
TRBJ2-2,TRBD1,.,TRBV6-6,TGTGCCAGCAGTAGCACCGGGACAGGGAACACCGGGGAGCTGTTTTTT,CASSSTGTGNTGELFF
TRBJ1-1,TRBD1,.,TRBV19,TGTGCCAGTATTTCCTACAGGGGGATCGGCATGAACACTGAAGCTTTCTTT,CASISYRGIGMNTEAFF
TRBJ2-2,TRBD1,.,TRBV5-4,TGTGCCAGCAGCTTGCGACAGGGGGGAACCGGGGAGCTGTTTTTT,CASSLRQGGTGELFF
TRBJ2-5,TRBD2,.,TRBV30,TGTGCCTGGAGTGTAATAGCGGGACGTTCGGAGACCCAGTACTTC,CAWSVIAGRSETQYF
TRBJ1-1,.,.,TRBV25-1,TGTGCCAGCAGTGACCTTATGAACACTGAAGCTTTCTTT,CASSDLMNTEAFF
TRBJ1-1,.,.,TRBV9,TGTGCCAGCAGCGTAGTCAGGGAGGGGATACACACTGAAGCTTTCTTT,CASSVVREGIHTEAFF
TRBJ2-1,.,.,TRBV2,TGTGCCAGCAGTGACAGTTCGACAATTAACAATGAGCAGTTCTTC,CASSDSSTINNEQFF